This is a list of T cell receptor beta chains from one sample in a study of T-cell memory formation after mild COVID-19. TCRdb ran MiXCR on the 5' RACE reads and lists one entry per CDR3 protein. The sample yields about 34,000 distinct CDR3 sequences, approximately 8.3% seen once. Sequencing was carried out using PBMCs or a T cell subset sorted from them (not recorded which). The receptors were sampled from a young man who had mild COVID-19 (a few samples of this study predate the infection). Cell type and time point are not known. Both conserved end residues are part of each CDR3. D genes are given only for firm matches. Not all rows give a size; the values are once, few, many and, for expanded clones, a class.

>TRBD1|TRBJ1-6|TRBV5-1|many
CASSRGQGVSNSPLHF
TGCGCCAGCAGTCGGGGACAGGGGGTGTCTAATTCACCCCTCCACTTT
>TRBD1|TRBJ1-1|TRBV6-2/TRBV6-3|many
CASSTLRGQGENTEAFF
TGTGCCAGCAGTACCCTCCGCGGACAGGGTGAGAACACTGAAGCTTTCTTT
>.|TRBJ1-5|TRBV3-1|many
CASSHTNQPQHF
TGTGCCAGCAGCCACACTAATCAGCCCCAGCATTTT
>.|TRBJ1-1|TRBV28|.
CASIPITLSRTEAFF
TGTGCCAGCATCCCTATTACGCTTAGCCGCACTGAAGCTTTCTTT
>TRBD2|TRBJ2-3|TRBV11-2|many
CASSPRTSGGAGDTQYF
TGTGCCAGCAGCCCCCGGACTAGCGGGGGGGCGGGGGATACGCAGTATTTT
>.|TRBJ2-2|TRBV7-8|many
CASSLYRNTGELFF
TGTGCCAGCAGCTTATACAGGAACACCGGGGAGCTGTTTTTT
>TRBD1|TRBJ2-3|TRBV7-9|many
CASTMTGADTQYF
TGTGCCAGCACCATGACAGGGGCAGATACGCAGTATTTT
>.|TRBJ1-1|TRBV2|few
CASTVNTEAFF
TGTGCCAGCACCGTGAACACTGAAGCTTTCTTT
>.|TRBJ1-4|TRBV20-1|many
CSARDSLVEKLFF
TGCAGTGCTAGGGACAGTTTGGTTGAAAAACTGTTTTTT
>.|TRBJ2-5|TRBV21-1|many
CASSKAPDRPREGTQYF
TGTGCCAGCAGCAAAGCCCCCGACAGGCCTCGGGAAGGGACCCAGTACTTC
>.|TRBJ1-2|TRBV7-8|many
CASSLERLLGRGYTF
TGTGCCAGCAGCTTAGAACGGCTGCTTGGACGGGGCTACACCTTC
>.|TRBJ1-5|TRBV19|many
CASSSIEGQGPEPQHF
TGTGCCAGTAGTTCAATCGAGGGGCAGGGCCCGGAGCCCCAGCATTTT
>.|TRBJ1-4|TRBV7-9|.
CASSLKSRGHIAVEKLFF
TGTGCCAGCAGCCTCAAGTCCAGGGGACACATCGCGGTCGAAAAACTGTTTTTT
>.|TRBJ2-1|TRBV24-1|many
CATSAAGSPNGQFF
TGTGCCACCAGTGCGGCAGGTAGTCCCAACGGGCAGTTCTTC